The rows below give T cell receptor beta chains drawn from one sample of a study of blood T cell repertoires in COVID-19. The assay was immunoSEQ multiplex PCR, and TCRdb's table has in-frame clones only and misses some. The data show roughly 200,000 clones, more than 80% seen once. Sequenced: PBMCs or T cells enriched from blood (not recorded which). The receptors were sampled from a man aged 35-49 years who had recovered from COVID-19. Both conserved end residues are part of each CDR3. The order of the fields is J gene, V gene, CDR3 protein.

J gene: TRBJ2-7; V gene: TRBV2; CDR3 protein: CASTTDFAYEQYF
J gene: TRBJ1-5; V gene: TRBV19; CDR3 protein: CASKEGPGNQPQHF
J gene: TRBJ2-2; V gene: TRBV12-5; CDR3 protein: CASGLFIAVNTGELFF
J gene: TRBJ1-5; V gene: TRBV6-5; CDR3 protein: CATKSSGAQHF
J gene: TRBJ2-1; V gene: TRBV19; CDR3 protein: CASSGLAGTDEQFF
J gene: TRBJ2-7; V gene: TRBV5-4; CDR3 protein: CASSPSGGRDYEQYF
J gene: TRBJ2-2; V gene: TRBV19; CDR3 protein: CASSIRTGGITGELFF
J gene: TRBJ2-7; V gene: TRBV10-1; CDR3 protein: CASSESRLSEQYF
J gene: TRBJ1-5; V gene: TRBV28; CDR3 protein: CASSSTFPQHF
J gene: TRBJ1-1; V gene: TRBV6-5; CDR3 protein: CASRRGDHTEAFF
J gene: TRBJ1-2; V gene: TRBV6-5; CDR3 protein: CASRKTGGGYGYTF
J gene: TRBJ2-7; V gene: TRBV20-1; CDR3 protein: CSGSEGGYEQYF
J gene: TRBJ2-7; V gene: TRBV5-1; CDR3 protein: CASSFTSGGSYEQYF
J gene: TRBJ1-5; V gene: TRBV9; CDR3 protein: CASSAGGNSNQPQHF
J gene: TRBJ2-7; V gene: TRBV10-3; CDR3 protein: CAIRGGLAGLEQYF
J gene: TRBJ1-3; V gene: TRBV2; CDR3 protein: CASRGQGNTIYF
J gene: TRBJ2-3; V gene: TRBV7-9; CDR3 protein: CASSPGQYTDTQYF
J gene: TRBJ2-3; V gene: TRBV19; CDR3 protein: CASSERDRGLGDTQYF
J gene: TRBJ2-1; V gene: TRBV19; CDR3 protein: CATSHPSYNEQFF
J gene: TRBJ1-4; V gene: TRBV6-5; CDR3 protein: CAGLGGPINEKLFF
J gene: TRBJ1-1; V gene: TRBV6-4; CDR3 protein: CASSPSGQKNTEAFF
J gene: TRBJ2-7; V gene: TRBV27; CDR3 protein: CASRPRDTSHEQYF
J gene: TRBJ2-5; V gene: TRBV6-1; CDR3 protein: CASSERLTSGGRETQYF
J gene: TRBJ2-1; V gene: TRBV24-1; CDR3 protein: CATSDSTRGSAYNEQFF
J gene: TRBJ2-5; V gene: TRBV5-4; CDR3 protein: CASSLKGTQETQYF
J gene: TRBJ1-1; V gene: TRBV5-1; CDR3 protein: CASSYGQGVGNTEAFF
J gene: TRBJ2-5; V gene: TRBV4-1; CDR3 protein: CASSQEWTGGGETQYF
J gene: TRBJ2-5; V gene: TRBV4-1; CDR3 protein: CASSGRGTSGGQETQYF
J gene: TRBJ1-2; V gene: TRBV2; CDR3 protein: CASGGSSDGYTF
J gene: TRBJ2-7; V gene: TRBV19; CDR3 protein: CASSPEGDYYEQYF
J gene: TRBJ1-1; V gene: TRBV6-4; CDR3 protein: CASSTDRNTEAFF
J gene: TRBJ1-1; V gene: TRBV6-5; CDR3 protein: CASTLRGSTEAFF
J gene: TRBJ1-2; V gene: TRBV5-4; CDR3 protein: CASSRSGTTYSYTF
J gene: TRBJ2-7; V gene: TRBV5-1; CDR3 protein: CASSLFFSGGSEQYF
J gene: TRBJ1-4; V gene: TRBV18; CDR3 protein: CASSPSGQAREKLFF
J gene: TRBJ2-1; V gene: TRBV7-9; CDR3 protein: CASSLDTNNEQFF
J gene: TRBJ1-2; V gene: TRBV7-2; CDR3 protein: CASSLGDRGYGYTF
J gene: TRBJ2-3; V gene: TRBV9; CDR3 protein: CASSVSTGDKGDTQYF
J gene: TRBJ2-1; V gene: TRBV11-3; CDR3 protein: CASSLGRLENEQFF
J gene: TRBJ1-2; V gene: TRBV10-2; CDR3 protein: CASLTDKRYTF
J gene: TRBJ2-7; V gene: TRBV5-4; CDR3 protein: CASSGGQGLSYEQYF